This T cell receptor (beta chain) comes out of a study of blood T cell repertoires in COVID-19. Overall study: PBMCs, B-cell-depleted T cells, or T cells provided the cDNA or gDNA that made up the material.

CDR1 MNHEY and CDR2 SVGEGT come from the germline V gene. V gave up 5 bases and J gave up 1 base; unmatched junction bases: 7. This CDR3 has 15 amino acids. Produced via immunoSEQ multiplex PCR; TCRdb's table is partial and in-frame only. The sample lists about 250,000 clones; about 80% were seen once. The chain uses TRBV6-2 or TRBV6-3 and TRBJ1-1; 7 nucleotides agree with TRBD1. Sequencing was performed on peripheral blood. The TCR sequence derives from a man aged 50-60 years with active or convalescent COVID-19. CDR3 DNA sequence: TGTGCCAGCAGTGATCCGGGACAGACGAACACTGAAGCTTTCTTT. Protein product: CASSDPGQTNTEAFF.